This passage covers 23 T cell receptor beta chains from one sample sequenced in a study of cytomegalovirus exposure and HLA in healthy donors (dated by TCRdb to 2015 to 2018). Libraries were made using the immunoSEQ multiplex PCR assay. For the multiplex PCR, a mixture combining 60 forward primers for TCR Vbeta segments and 13 reverse primers for TCR Jbeta segments was used. TCRdb mirrors the immuneACCESS table, restricted to in-frame sequences. Some clones are absent from its copies; in checked studies, under half trace to an unresolved V gene, and the reason for the others is unknown. The sample includes 140,000 to 150,000 clones, with 77% observed a single time. Of the sample, nearly 4% is held by the ten largest clones. Specimen: PBMCs. The receptors were gathered from a male donor in good health and CMV-seronegative.

This clone appeared once. The genes are TRBV27 and TRBJ2-3, with TRBD2 matching over 7 bases. Germline values: CDR1 MNHEY, CDR2 SMNVEV (reference sequence). CDR3 length equals 14 residues. With V trimmed by 3 bases and J by 8 bases, 8 bases remained unmatched. This CDR3 is CASSFSGGRGTQYF. In DNA, the CDR3 is TGTGCCAGCAGTTTTTCCGGCGGGAGAGGTACGCAGTATTTT.

The chain combines TRBV6-1 with TRBJ2-2; weak D call: TRBD2 (6 bases). CDR3 length: 15 amino acids. Trimming removed 7 bases from V and 1 base from J, with 13 bases in between. CDR1 is MNHNS and CDR2 is SASEGT in the germline V gene. The CDR3 loop is CASTWGSGNTGELFF. Here the CDR3 DNA reads TGTGCCAGCACTTGGGGTAGCGGGAACACCGGGGAGCTGTTTTTT.

This clone was picked up a small number of times. The V and J genes are TRBV7-9 and TRBJ2-2; no definite D call. CDR1 is SEHNR, CDR2 FQNEAQ, per germline (reference sequence). The CDR3 totals 14 residues. Trimming cost V 2 bases and J 6 bases, with 10 bases left between them. The CDR3 is CASSLSGYSGELFF. CDR3 in DNA: TGTGCCAGCAGCTTATCCGGGTACTCCGGGGAGCTGTTTTTT.

The chain links TRBV14 to TRBJ1-2; no clear D gene. The CDR3 consists of 14 residues. V was cut by 1 base and J by 0 bases, with 6 bases left in between. Germline-derived CDR1 and CDR2 are SGHDN and FVKESK. CDR3 protein: CASSQVSANYGYTF. The CDR3, as DNA: TGTGCCAGCAGCCAAGTTTCAGCTAACTATGGCTACACCTTC.

V usage is TRBV10-3 and J usage is TRBJ2-3; 12 bases are shared with TRBD2. CDR1 is ENHRY and CDR2 is SYGVKD in the germline V gene. V was pared by 5 bases and J by 6 bases, with 9 bases of the junction left unmatched. The CDR3 has 16 residues. As DNA, the CDR3 is TGTGCCATCAGTCGGGCGACTAGCGGGAGCCGGGATACGCAGTATTTT. Its protein is CAISRATSGSRDTQYF.

The gene calls are TRBV5-1 and TRBJ1-6; D remains unclear. V gave up 0 bases and J gave up 8 bases, with 12 bases separating them. In germline, CDR1 is SGHRS, CDR2 YFSETQ. The CDR3 loop spans 15 amino acids. The chain's CDR3 is CASSLERGPHSPLHF. The CDR3 DNA sequence: TGCGCCAGCAGCTTGGAACGAGGGCCCCATTCACCCCTCCACTTT.

V is TRBV19 and J is TRBJ2-3, with a possible D match to TRBD2 (7 bases). The CDR3 spans 16 residues. Trimming removed 10 bases at V and 4 bases at J, with 24 bases between. The germline V gene has CDR1 LNHDA and CDR2 SQIVND (reference sequence). CDR3 region: CAKEGQGSRGADTQYF. In DNA, the CDR3 is TGTGCCAAAGAGGGTCAGGGGAGCCGGGGGGCAGATACGCAGTATTTT.

This chain uses TRBV19 with TRBJ1-6, with D possibly TRBD1 on 6 matching bases. V was shortened by 8 bases and J by 7 bases, with 12 bases between the two germline ends. Per germline, CDR1 LNHDA and CDR2 SQIVND (reference sequence). CDR3 length: 13 residues. The chain's CDR3 is CASASGVNSPLHF. The CDR3 DNA reads TGTGCCAGTGCCTCAGGGGTCAATTCACCCCTCCACTTT.

The V gene is TRBV14, the J gene TRBJ2-5; TRBD2 agrees at 9 bases. CDR1 and CDR2 (germline): SGHDN, FVKESK. Unmatched junction bases numbered 8, after V lost 4 bases and J lost 5 bases. CDR3 length: 15 amino acids. CDR3: CASSPRTSVRETQYF. CDR3 bases: TGTGCCAGCAGCCCTAGGACTAGCGTCAGGGAGACCCAGTACTTC. The full variable domain, its missing parts supplied by reference TRBV14 and TRBJ2-5, is EAGVTQFPSHSVIEKGQTVTLRCDPISGHDNLYWYRRVMGKEIKFLLHFVKESKQDESGMPNNRFLAERTGGTYSTLKVQPAELEDSGVYFCASSPRTSVRETQYFGPGTRLLVL.

The V gene is TRBV6-5, the J gene TRBJ1-1; D is undetermined. The CDR3 spans 14 residues. Looked up from germline, CDR1 is MNHEY and CDR2 is SVGAGI. V dropped 7 bases and J dropped 5 bases, with 17 bases sitting between them. The DNA for the CDR3 is TGTGCCAGCACCCCCGCGGGAGGGAAAACTGAAGCTTTCTTT. It yields the protein CASTPAGGKTEAFF.

This rearrangement joins TRBV11-1 to TRBJ2-3; 13 nucleotides match TRBD2. V trimming: 4 bases; J trimming: 0 bases; junction bases outside the gene matches: 4. Per the germline V gene, CDR1 is SGHAT and CDR2 is FQDESV (reference sequence). CDR3 size: 17 residues. CDR3 protein: CASSSGLAGESTDTQYF. The DNA for the CDR3 is TGTGCCAGCAGCTCCGGACTAGCGGGGGAGAGCACAGATACGCAGTATTTT.

As to this clone: The germline gene is not matched at one end of the junction; a read error may be the cause. This sequence joins TRBV7-9 and TRBJ1-4; D ambiguous. The CDR3 has 11 residues. Per the germline V gene, CDR1 is SEHNR and CDR2 is FQNEAQ (reference sequence). The CDR3 loop reads CSSSGPLELFF. CDR3 coding DNA: TGTTCCAGCAGCGGCCCCTTGGAACTGTTTTTT.

The V gene is TRBV5-1, the J gene TRBJ2-7; D is undetermined. The CDR3 is 18 residues long. In germline, CDR1 is SGHRS, CDR2 YFSETQ. The V gene lost 3 bases and the J gene lost 3 bases, with 25 bases spanning the gap. The CDR3 sequence: CASSSRDSQLPRFYEQYF. The CDR3 nucleotides read TGCGCCAGCAGCTCGAGAGACTCGCAACTCCCTAGATTCTACGAGCAGTACTTC. Full variable domain (rest looked up from reference TRBV5-1 and TRBJ2-7): KAGVTQTPRYLIKTRGQQVTLSCSPISGHRSVSWYQQTPGQGLQFLFEYFSETQRNKGNFPGRFSGRQFSNSRSEMNVSTLELGDSALYLCASSSRDSQLPRFYEQYFGPGTRLTVT.

V gene TRBV4-1 combines with J gene TRBJ1-5, with TRBD1 identical over 8 bases. With 0 bases clipped from V and 5 bases from J, the junction kept 3 bases outside the gene matches. CDR1 and CDR2 from the germline V gene are MGHRA and YSYEKL. The CDR3 spans 15 residues. This CDR3 reads CASSQEGQADQPQHF. CDR3 coding DNA: TGCGCCAGCAGCCAAGAGGGACAGGCGGATCAGCCCCAGCATTTT.

In this sample, this clone turned up a few times. The chain links TRBV6-6 to TRBJ2-5; 12 bases align to TRBD2. Germline V gene lookup returns CDR1 MNHNY and CDR2 SVGAGI (reference sequence). The V segment lost 0 bases and the J segment 1 base; nucleotides outside the gene matches: 0. The CDR3 is 16 residues long. The chain's CDR3 is CASSYSTSGGQETQYF. CDR3 sequence (DNA): TGTGCCAGCAGTTACTCGACTAGCGGGGGCCAAGAGACCCAGTACTTC.

This chain connects TRBV7-6 to TRBJ1-1; no definite D call. The germline V and J ends were trimmed by 1 base and 1 base, with 10 bases remaining between them. From germline, CDR1 is SGHVS and CDR2 FNYEAQ. The CDR3 is 15 amino acids. The CDR3 bases are TGTGCCAGCAGCTTAGATCTTTTAAAGAACACTGAAGCTTTCTTT. Protein sequence: CASSLDLLKNTEAFF.

Points on this clone: At one end the junction does not follow the germline gene, possibly because of a read error. The chain is built from TRBV7-9 and TRBJ2-2, with 9 positions matching TRBD1. Looked up from germline, CDR1 is SEHNR and CDR2 is FQNEAQ (reference sequence). The CDR3 is 18 residues long. The CDR3 here is CSSSSPSGTGRLAGELFF. In nucleotides, the CDR3 is TGTTCCAGCAGCTCACCCTCCGGGACAGGGAGATTAGCCGGGGAGCTGTTTTTT.

The chain uses TRBV6-6 and TRBJ1-1, with 7 bases matching TRBD1. This CDR3 is built from 14 residues. With 6 bases clipped from V and 2 bases from J, the junction kept 6 bases outside the gene matches. Germline CDR1 and CDR2: MNHNY and SVGAGI (reference sequence). This CDR3 reads CASSLDRQNTEAFF. The CDR3 DNA reads as TGTGCCAGCAGCTTGGACAGGCAAAACACTGAAGCTTTCTTT.

The genes are TRBV6-1 and TRBJ1-1; D is unclear. Trimming removed 7 bases at V and 7 bases at J, with 16 bases between. Looked up from germline, CDR1 is MNHNS and CDR2 is SASEGT. There are 13 residues in the CDR3. The CDR3 sequence: CASNHDLALEAFF. In DNA form, the CDR3 reads TGTGCCAGCAATCACGATTTAGCGCTTGAAGCTTTCTTT.

The table lists this clone with a few counts. This chain links TRBV10-3 with TRBJ1-3; D gene ambiguous. The V and J ends lost 4 bases and 0 bases respectively, with 13 bases between them. The CDR3 sequence is 16 residues long. Germline assignment: CDR1 ENHRY and CDR2 SYGVKD. CDR3 sequence: CAISGQDGSSGNTIYF. The CDR3 DNA reads as TGTGCCATCAGTGGACAAGACGGGAGCTCTGGAAACACCATATATTTT.

This clone was recorded a few times. This sequence joins TRBV5-1 and TRBJ2-5; 8 nucleotides match TRBD1. CDR3 size: 15 residues. Germline CDR1 is SGHRS and CDR2 is YFSETQ. V shed 4 bases and J 1 base; nucleotides not matched to a gene: 6. The CDR3 spells CASSPRTGGQETQYF. The CDR3 region has the DNA TGCGCCAGCAGCCCCCGTACAGGGGGCCAAGAGACCCAGTACTTC.

This clone was found a few times. V usage is TRBV19 and J usage is TRBJ1-4; TRBD1 is a possible D gene (5 bases). CDR3 length: 13 amino acids. Trimming removed 6 bases at V and 7 bases at J, with 12 bases between. The V gene's germline CDR1 is LNHDA and CDR2 SQIVND (reference sequence). The CDR3 protein is CASRSLDTEKLFF. The CDR3 nucleotides read TGTGCCAGTAGATCCCTGGACACTGAAAAACTGTTTTTT.

This chain uses TRBV18 with TRBJ1-1, with D perhaps matching TRBD1 (6 bases). V lost 2 bases and J 5 bases, leaving 9 bases between the germline ends. CDR1 is KGHSH and CDR2 is LQKENI in the germline V gene. This CDR3 has 13 amino acids. The CDR3 region is CASSPNRDTEAFF. CDR3 DNA: TGTGCCAGCTCACCAAACAGGGATACTGAAGCTTTCTTT. Full variable domain (missing parts from reference TRBV18 and TRBJ1-1): NAGVMQNPRHLVRRRGQEARLRCSPMKGHSHVYWYRQLPEEGLKFMVYLQKENIIDESGMPKERFSAEFPKEGPSILRIQQVVRGDSAAYFCASSPNRDTEAFFGQGTRLTVV.